The clone carrying this T cell receptor (beta chain) turned up a few times. Germline assignment: CDR1 SNHLY and CDR2 FYNNEI. The CDR3 spans 17 residues. J gave up 4 bases and V 2 bases, and 10 bases lay outside the gene matches. The CDR3 regions of TCR beta were amplified from RNA transcripts. The HTBI primer set served for first-round RT-PCR of the TCR CDR3. Each CDR3 protein gets one entry after TCRdb re-called the multiplex PCR reads with MiXCR. The sample yields approximately 600,000 distinct CDR3 sequences, more than 13% seen once. The data stem from a study of T cells in Graves' hyperthyroidism and ophthalmopathy.

Sequenced: blood. The sequence derives from a young woman with Graves' ophthalmopathy. This chain uses TRBV2 with TRBJ2-3, with 9 bases aligning to TRBD2. The CDR3 here is CASSEMGLAGRADTQYF. The CDR3 region has the DNA TGTGCCAGCAGTGAAATGGGACTAGCTGGGAGGGCAGATACGCAGTATTTT.